This TCR beta chain was documented in a study of blood T cells in healthy people across ages. Study outcomes and limitations: With donor CMV status unknown, expanded clonotype changes were possibly confounded.

On this clonotype itself: Its antigen is undetermined.

A sample-barcoded 5' primer and a J-beta primer mix were used in a second PCR of roughly 7 to 12 cycles. TCRdb ran MiXCR on the 5' RACE reads and lists one entry per CDR3 protein. The table lists 1.5 million to 2 million distinct CDR3 sequences, around half of them singletons. The V and J ends lost 6 bases and 0 bases, in that order; junction bases with no gene match: 4. This CDR3 spans 14 amino acids. This clonotype was sampled from a woman between 35 and 50 years old in good health. The V and J genes are TRBV12-3 or TRBV12-4 and TRBJ1-1, with 7 bases lining up with TRBD1. Material: blood. CDR3 in amino acids: CASSHGTVNTEAFF. The CDR3 bases are TGTGCCAGCAGCCACGGGACAGTGAACACTGAAGCTTTCTTT.